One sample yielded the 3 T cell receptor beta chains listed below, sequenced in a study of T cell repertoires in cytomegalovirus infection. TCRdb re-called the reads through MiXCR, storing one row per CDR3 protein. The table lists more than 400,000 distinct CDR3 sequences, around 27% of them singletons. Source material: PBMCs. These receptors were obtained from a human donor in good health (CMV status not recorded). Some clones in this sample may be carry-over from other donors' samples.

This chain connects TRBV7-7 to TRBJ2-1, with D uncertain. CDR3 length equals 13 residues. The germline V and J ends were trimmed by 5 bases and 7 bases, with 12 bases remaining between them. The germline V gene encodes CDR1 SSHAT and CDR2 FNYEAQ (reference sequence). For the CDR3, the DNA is TGTGCCAGCAGCACGGACGGGCGGAATGAGCAGTTCTTC. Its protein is CASSTDGRNEQFF.

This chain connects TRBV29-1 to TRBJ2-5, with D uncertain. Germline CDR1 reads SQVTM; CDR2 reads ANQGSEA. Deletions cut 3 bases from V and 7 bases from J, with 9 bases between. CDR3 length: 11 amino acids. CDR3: CSVEVTSTQYF. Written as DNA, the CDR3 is TGCAGCGTTGAGGTGACATCGACCCAGTACTTC.

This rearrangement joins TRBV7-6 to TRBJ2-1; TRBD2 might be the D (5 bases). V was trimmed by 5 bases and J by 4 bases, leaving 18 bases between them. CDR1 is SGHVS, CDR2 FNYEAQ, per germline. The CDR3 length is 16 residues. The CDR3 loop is CASSPGPGGQYNEQFF. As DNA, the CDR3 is TGTGCCAGCAGCCCAGGTCCGGGCGGGCAGTACAATGAGCAGTTCTTC.